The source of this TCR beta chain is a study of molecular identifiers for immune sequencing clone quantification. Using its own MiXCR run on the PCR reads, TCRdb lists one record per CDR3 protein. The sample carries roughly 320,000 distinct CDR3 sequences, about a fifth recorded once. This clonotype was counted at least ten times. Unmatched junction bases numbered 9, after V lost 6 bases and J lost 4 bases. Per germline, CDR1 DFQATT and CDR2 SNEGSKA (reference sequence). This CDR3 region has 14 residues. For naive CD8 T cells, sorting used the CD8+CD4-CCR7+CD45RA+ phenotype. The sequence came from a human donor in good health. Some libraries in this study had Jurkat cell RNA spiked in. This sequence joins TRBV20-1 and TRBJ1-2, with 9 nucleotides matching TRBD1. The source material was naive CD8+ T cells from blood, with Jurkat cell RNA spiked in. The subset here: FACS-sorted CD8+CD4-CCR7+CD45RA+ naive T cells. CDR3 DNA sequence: TGCAGTGCCCGGGACAGGGAATGGGTCTATGGCTACACCTTC. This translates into CSARDREWVYGYTF.